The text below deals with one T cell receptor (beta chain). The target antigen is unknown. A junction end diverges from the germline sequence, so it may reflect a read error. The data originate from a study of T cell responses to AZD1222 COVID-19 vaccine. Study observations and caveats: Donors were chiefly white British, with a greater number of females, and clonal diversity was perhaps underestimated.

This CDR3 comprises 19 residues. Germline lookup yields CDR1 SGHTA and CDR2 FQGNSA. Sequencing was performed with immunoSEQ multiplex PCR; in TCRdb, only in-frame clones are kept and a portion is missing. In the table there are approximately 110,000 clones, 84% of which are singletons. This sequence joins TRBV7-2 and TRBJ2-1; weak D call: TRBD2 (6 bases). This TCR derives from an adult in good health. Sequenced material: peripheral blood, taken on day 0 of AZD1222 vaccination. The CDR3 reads CASSFPARRGAGGRDEQFF. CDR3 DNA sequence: TGTGCCAGCAGCTTCCCCGCCCGCCGAGGGGCAGGCGGGCGGGATGAACAGTTCTTC.